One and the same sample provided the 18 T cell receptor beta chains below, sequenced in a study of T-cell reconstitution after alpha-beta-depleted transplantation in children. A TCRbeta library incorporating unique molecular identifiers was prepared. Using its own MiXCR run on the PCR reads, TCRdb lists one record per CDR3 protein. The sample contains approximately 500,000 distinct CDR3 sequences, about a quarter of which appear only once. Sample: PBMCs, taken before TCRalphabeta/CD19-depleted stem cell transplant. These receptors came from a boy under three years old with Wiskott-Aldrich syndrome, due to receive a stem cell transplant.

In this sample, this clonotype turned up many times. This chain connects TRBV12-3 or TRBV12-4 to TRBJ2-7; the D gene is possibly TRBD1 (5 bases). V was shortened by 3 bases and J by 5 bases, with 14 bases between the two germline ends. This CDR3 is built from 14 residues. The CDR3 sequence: CASSFALIGDEQYF. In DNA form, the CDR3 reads TGTGCCAGCAGTTTTGCTCTTATAGGGGACGAGCAGTACTTC.

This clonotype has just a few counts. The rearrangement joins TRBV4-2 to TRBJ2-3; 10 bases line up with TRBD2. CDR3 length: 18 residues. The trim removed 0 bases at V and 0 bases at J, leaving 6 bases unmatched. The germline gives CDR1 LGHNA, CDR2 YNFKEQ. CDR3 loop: CASSQETTSGYSTDTQYF. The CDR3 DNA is TGTGCCAGCAGCCAAGAGACGACTAGCGGGTACAGCACAGATACGCAGTATTTT.

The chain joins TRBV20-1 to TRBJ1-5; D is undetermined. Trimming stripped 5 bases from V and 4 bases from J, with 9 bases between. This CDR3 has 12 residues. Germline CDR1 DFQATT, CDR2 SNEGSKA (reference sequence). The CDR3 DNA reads TGCAGTGCTGGGTTACGGAATCAGCCCCAGCATTTT. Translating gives CSAGLRNQPQHF.

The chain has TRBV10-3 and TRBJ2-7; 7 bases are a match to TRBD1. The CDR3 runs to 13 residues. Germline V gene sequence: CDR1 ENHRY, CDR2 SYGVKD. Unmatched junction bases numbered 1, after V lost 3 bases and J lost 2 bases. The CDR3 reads CAISDRGTYEQYF. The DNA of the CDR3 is TGTGCCATCAGTGACAGGGGGACCTACGAGCAGTACTTC.

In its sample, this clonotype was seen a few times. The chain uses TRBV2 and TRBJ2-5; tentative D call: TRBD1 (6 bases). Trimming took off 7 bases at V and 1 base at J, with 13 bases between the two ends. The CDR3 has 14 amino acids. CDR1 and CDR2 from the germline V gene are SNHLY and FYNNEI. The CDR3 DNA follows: TGTGCCAGCATTACCGGGACACCCCAAGAGACCCAGTACTTC. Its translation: CASITGTPQETQYF.

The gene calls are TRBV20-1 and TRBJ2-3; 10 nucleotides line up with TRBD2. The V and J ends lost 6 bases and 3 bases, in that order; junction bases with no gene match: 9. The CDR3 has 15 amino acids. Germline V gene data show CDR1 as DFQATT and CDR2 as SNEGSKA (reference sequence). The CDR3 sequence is CSAKLAGVITDTQYF. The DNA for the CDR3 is TGCAGTGCAAAGCTAGCGGGAGTTATAACAGATACGCAGTATTTT.

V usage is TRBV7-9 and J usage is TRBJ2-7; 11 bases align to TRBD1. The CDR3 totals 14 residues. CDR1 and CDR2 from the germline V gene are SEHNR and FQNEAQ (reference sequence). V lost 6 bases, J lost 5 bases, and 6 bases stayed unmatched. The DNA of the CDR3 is TGTGCCAGCAGACCCGGGACAGGGGGACACGAGCAGTACTTC. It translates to CASRPGTGGHEQYF.

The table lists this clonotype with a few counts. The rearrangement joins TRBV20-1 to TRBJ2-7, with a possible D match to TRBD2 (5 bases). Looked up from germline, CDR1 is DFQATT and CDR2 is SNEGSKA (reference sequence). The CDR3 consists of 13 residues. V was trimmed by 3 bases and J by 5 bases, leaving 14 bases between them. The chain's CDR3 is CSASSIVGNEQYF. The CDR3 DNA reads TGCAGTGCTAGTTCAATCGTCGGGAACGAGCAGTACTTC.

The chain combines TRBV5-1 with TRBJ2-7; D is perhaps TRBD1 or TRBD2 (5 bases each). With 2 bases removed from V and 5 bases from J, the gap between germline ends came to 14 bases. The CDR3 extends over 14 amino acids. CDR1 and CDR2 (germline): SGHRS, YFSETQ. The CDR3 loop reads CASSFYVGTDEQYF. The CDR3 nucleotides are TGCGCCAGCAGCTTTTATGTGGGGACCGACGAGCAGTACTTC.

In nucleotides, the CDR3 is TGTGCCACCAGCCAGGAACGACAGGTTGGCGGTAATTCACCCCTCCACTTT. Translated, it gives CATSQERQVGGNSPLHF. The chain joins TRBV10-3 to TRBJ1-6; tentative D call: TRBD1 (6 bases). Trimming pared 10 bases from V and 6 bases from J, leaving 25 bases between. The CDR3 length is 17 residues. Germline CDR1 is ENHRY and CDR2 is SYGVKD.

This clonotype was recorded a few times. The CDR3 DNA reads TGTGCCAGCAGTTTAGTCCAGCAGTCCTACGAGCAGTACTTC. Encoded protein: CASSLVQQSYEQYF. The chain joins TRBV12-3 or TRBV12-4 to TRBJ2-7, with D unclear. This CDR3 has 14 residues. The V gene lost 1 base and the J gene lost 1 base, with 8 bases spanning the gap.

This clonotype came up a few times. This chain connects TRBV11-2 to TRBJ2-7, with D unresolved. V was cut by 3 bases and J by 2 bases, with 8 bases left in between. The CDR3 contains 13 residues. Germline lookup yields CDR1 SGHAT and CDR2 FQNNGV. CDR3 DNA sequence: TGTGCCAGCAGCTTGACACATACCTACGAGCAGTACTTC. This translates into CASSLTHTYEQYF.

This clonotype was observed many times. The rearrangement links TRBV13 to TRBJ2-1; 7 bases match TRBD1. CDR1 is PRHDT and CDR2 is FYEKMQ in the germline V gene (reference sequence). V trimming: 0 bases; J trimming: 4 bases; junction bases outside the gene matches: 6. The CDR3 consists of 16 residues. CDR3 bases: TGTGCCAGCAGCTTAGGAGACAGGGATCTTTACAATGAGCAGTTCTTC. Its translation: CASSLGDRDLYNEQFF.

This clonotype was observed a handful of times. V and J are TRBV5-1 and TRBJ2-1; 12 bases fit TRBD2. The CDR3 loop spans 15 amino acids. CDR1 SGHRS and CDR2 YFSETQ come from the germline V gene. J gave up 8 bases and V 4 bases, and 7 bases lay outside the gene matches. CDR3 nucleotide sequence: TGCGCCAGCAGCATACTAGCGGGAGGTCCCCATGAGCAGTTCTTC. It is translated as CASSILAGGPHEQFF.

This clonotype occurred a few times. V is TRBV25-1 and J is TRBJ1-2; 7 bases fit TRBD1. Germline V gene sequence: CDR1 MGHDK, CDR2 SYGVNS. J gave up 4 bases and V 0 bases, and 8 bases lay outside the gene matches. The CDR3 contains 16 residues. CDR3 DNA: TGTGCCAGCAGTGAATATCGGAGGGGGCGGACCTATGGCTACACCTTC. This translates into CASSEYRRGRTYGYTF.

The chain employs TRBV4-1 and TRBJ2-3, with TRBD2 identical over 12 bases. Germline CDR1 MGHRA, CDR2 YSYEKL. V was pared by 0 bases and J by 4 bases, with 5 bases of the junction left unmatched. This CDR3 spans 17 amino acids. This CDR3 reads CASSQEASGRAADTQYF. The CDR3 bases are TGCGCCAGCAGCCAAGAGGCTAGCGGGAGGGCCGCAGATACGCAGTATTTT.

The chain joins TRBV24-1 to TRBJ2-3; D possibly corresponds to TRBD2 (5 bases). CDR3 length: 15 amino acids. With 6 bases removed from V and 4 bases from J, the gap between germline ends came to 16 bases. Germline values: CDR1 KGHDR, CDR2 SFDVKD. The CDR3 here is CATSRTSGQPDTQYF. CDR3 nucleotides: TGTGCCACCAGTCGAACCAGCGGTCAGCCAGATACGCAGTATTTT.

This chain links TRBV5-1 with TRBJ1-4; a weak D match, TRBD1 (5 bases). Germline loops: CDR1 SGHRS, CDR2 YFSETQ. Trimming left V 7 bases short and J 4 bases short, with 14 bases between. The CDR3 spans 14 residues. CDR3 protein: CASGLTGLNEKLFF. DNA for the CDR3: TGCGCCAGCGGACTAACAGGACTTAATGAAAAACTGTTTTTT.